The rows below give T cell receptor beta chains drawn from one sample of a study of tumor-infiltrating lymphocytes in primary liver carcinoma. One entry per CDR3 protein results from TCRdb running MiXCR on the multiplex PCR reads. The data show 150,000 to 200,000 distinct CDR3 sequences, roughly three fifths seen once. The specimen was peripheral blood. The receptor set was obtained from a middle-aged man with primary liver carcinoma and hepatitis B virus infection. CDR3s include the opening cysteine and the closing phenylalanine or tryptophan. Each record gives: V gene, D gene, CDR3 protein. The D gene is left open where the match is weak.

TRBV7-8,.,CASSLVFTNTGELFF
TRBV4-2,TRBD1,CASSQETATGVGGYTF
TRBV24-1,TRBD2,CATSDLTSGYSTDTQYF
TRBV14,TRBD2,CASSQEVPGTSGSGRRETQYF
TRBV4-2,.,CASSQEGARATGANVLTF
TRBV29-1,.,CSVLSGRDEQYF
TRBV14,TRBD1,CASSRSRTGGIAIF
TRBV28,.,CASRPRVQGVNEKLFF
TRBV29-1,TRBD2,CSVEVGGGETKYF
TRBV11-2,TRBD2,CASILALAGGDEQFF
TRBV4-1,.,CASRLGAVRSGGTDTQYF
TRBV4-1,.,CVSSQEGPSETQYF
TRBV11-2,.,CASSLGGLVGNQPQHF
TRBV29-1,TRBD2,CSALLAGGPATKNVQYF
TRBV12-3/TRBV12-4,.,CASSLEQSNEQFF
TRBV6-6,.,CASKWGANNEQFF
TRBV6-1,TRBD2,CVSSERSVTSGTSTDTQYF
TRBV11-2,.,CASNLAPPGTNQPQHF
TRBV9,.,CASSPTGFSNQPQHF
TRBV6-2/TRBV6-3,TRBD1,CASSDRGNEQFF
TRBV11-3,TRBD2,CASSLGVAGRNEQFF
TRBV5-1,TRBD2,CASSQLAPYEQYF
TRBV28,.,CASSFIELGETQYF
TRBV29-1,.,CSVLGGASYEQYF
TRBV28,TRBD2,CASSLEGLTSYEQYF
TRBV5-4,.,CASSSDGPTDTQYF
TRBV11-2,.,CASSLGQGLYEQCF
TRBV4-3,TRBD1,CASSSWDSGRNSPLHF
TRBV11-2,TRBD2,CASSTRQREREGPYTQYF
TRBV11-2,.,CTSSPTTATNEKLFF
TRBV11-2,.,CARSLTARSGTSTDMQYF
TRBV12-3/TRBV12-4,.,CTSSLSGVSYEQYF
TRBV29-1,.,CSVEVDSNYEQYF
TRBV12-3/TRBV12-4,.,CASSSRAKNEKLFF
TRBV11-1,.,CASSLPRESTDTQYF
TRBV7-8,.,CASRERLGNFAEAFF
TRBV29-1,TRBD1,CSVGGTGAYEQYF
TRBV29-1,.,CNVREVEAPRTGELFF
TRBV12-3/TRBV12-4,.,CASSFQGTSYEQYF
TRBV11-1,TRBD2,CASSRSLARVRAGELFF
TRBV30,TRBD2,CAWSVGRETQYF
TRBV6-2/TRBV6-3,.,CASSLNRDQPQHF
TRBV6-6,.,CASSYSRQTPGNTIYF
TRBV6-5,.,CASIPLGRGGTEAFF
TRBV5-4,.,CASGTVNTEAFF
TRBV6-2/TRBV6-3,TRBD1,CASNYGQGVLTQYF